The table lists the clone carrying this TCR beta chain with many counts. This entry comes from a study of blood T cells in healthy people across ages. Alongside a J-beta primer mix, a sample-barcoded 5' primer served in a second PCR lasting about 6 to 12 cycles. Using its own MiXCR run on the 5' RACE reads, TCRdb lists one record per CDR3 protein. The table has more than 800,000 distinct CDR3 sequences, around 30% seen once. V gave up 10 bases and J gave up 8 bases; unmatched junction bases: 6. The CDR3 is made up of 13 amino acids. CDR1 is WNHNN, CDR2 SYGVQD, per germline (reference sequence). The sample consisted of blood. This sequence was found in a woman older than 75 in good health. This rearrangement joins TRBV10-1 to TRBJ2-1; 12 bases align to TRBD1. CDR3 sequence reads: CANAGTGGDEQFF. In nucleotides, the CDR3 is TGCGCCAATGCCGGGACAGGGGGCGATGAGCAGTTCTTC.